This T cell receptor beta chain was recorded in a study of T cell responses to AZD1222 COVID-19 vaccine. Overall study context: Second doses that came at about 4 or about 12 weeks were put together. Study observations and caveats: The study found vaccine-associated CD4 TCRs spanning spike, dominant at 160-218 and 743-854. Increased Spike-specific TCR breadth and depth were observed after two AZD1222 doses. Nearly half of the spike-specific TCRs reportedly recognize variant regions that carry no mutations.

In the case of this clone: Its specificity is not known.

Deletions cut 1 base from V and 6 bases from J, with 9 bases between. There are 14 residues in the CDR3. CDR1 is LGHDT and CDR2 is YNNKEL in the germline V gene (reference sequence). Here immunoSEQ multiplex PCR was the method, and the copy in TCRdb shows in-frame clones only, minus some. The profile shows 75,000 to 100,000 clones, around nine tenths of them singletons. The TCR was taken from an adult in good health. The starting material was peripheral blood, obtained on day 0 of AZD1222 vaccination. The chain employs TRBV3-1 (or the pseudogene TRBV3-2) and TRBJ2-2; D is unresolved. CDR3 bases: TGTGCCAGCAGCCAAGGGGTGGCGGCCGGGGAGCTGTTTTTT. It yields the protein CASSQGVAAGELFF.